Sequencing of this TCR beta chain was carried out in a study of blood T cells in healthy people across ages. Points from the study as a whole: Among long-lived donors, naive CD4+ cells were more numerous and diversity higher than in aged donors. The study lacked donor CMV status, which possibly confounded expanded clonotype changes.

Through a sample-barcoded 5' primer and a J-beta primer mix, a second PCR was run for roughly 6 to 11 cycles. TCRdb reprocessed the 5' RACE reads with MiXCR, giving one entry per CDR3 protein. The profile shows about 1,800,000 distinct CDR3 sequences, roughly 28% of them singletons. Isolation per sample recovered at least 6 million PBMCs. Note on this clonotype: The antigen is not known.

There are 15 residues in the CDR3. Germline values: CDR1 SGHTA, CDR2 FQGTGA. Trimming shortened V by 2 bases and J by 4 bases, and 14 bases separated the two germline ends. V is TRBV7-3 and J is TRBJ2-5; maybe TRBD2 (6 bases). Sequenced: blood. The TCR was taken from a woman aged 30 to 39 in good health. The CDR3 reads CASSLGGGEVETQYF. CDR3 in DNA: TGTGCCAGCAGCTTAGGGGGAGGCGAGGTAGAGACCCAGTACTTC.